Here is one T cell receptor beta chain with its context. Its antigen remains unknown. The CDR3 has 15 amino acids. Germline V gene lookup returns CDR1 MDHEN and CDR2 SYDVKM. Trimming took 3 bases from V and 6 from J; bases not matched to a gene: 8. The sample comes from a study of T-cell reconstitution after alpha-beta-depleted transplantation in children. Study-wide points: Surviving recipient T cells and intrathymic progenitors accounted for some patients' high TCRbeta diversity at day 60. T-cell numbers and diversity one year post-transplant derived largely from freshly generated T cells.

A TCRbeta library incorporating unique molecular identifiers was prepared. Using its own MiXCR run on the PCR reads, TCRdb lists one record per CDR3 protein. The sample includes about 600,000 distinct CDR3 sequences, 10% to 15% of them seen just once. V is TRBV28 and J is TRBJ2-7; the match to TRBD2 covers 10 bases. This clonotype originated in a male patient aged 10 to 17 who had a stem cell transplant for acute myeloid leukemia, so the T cells may come from the graft donor. The sequenced sample was PBMCs, mostly from graft donor cells, obtained 360 days after TCRalphabeta/CD19-depleted stem cell transplant. The chain's CDR3 is CASSFGLAGVFEQYF. The CDR3 nucleotides read TGTGCCAGCAGTTTTGGGCTAGCGGGAGTCTTCGAGCAGTACTTC.